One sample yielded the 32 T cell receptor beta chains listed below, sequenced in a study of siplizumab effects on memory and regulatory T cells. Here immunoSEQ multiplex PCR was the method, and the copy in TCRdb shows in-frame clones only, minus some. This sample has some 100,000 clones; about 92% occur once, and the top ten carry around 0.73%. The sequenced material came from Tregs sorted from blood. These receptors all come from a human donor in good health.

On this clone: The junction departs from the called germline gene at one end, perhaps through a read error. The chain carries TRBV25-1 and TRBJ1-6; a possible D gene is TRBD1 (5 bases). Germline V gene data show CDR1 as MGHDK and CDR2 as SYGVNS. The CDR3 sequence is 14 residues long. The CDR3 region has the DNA TGTGCCAGCCGGGGACCCACGGATAACTCACCCCTCCACTTT. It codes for CASRGPTDNSPLHF.

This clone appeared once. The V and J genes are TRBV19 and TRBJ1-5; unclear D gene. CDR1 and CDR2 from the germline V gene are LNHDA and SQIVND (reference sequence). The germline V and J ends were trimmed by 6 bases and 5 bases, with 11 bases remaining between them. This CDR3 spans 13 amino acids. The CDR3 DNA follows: TGTGCCAGTAGCCCGACAAGATATCAGCCCCAGCATTTT. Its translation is CASSPTRYQPQHF.

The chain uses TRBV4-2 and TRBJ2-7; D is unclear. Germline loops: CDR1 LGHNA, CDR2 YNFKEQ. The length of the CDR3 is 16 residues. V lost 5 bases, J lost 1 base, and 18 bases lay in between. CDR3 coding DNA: TGTGCCAGCAGCTTATCATATGCCCAGAAGTCCTACGAGCAGTACTTC. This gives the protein CASSLSYAQKSYEQYF.

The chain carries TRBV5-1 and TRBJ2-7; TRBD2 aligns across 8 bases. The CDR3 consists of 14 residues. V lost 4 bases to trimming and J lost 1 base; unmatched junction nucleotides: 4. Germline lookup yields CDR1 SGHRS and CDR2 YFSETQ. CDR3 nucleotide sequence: TGCGCCAGCAGCCCTACTAGCGGATCCTACGAGCAGTACTTC. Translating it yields CASSPTSGSYEQYF.

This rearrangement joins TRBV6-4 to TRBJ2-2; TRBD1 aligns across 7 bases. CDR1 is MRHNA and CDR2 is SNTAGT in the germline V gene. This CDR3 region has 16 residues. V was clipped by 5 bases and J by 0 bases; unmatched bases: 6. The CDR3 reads CASSPQGQANTGELFF. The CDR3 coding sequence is TGTGCCAGCAGTCCACAGGGGCAAGCGAACACCGGGGAGCTGTTTTTT.

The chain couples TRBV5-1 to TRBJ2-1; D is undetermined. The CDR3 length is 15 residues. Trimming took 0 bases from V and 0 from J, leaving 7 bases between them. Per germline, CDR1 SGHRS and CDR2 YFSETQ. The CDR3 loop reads CASSLEGDSYNEQFF. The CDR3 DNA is TGCGCCAGCAGCTTGGAGGGCGACTCCTACAATGAGCAGTTCTTC.

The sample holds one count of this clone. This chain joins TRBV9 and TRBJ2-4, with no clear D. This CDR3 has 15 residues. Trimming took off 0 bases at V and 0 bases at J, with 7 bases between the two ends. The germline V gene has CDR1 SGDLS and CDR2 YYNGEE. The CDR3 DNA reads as TGTGCCAGCAGCGTAGATATTGGAGCCAAAAACATTCAGTACTTC. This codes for CASSVDIGAKNIQYF.

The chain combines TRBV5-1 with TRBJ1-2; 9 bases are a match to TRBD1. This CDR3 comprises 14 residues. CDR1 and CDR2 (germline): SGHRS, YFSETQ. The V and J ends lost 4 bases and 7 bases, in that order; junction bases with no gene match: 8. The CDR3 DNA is TGCGCCAGCAGCGCCGGGACAGGGTTTGCTGGCTACACCTTC. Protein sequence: CASSAGTGFAGYTF.

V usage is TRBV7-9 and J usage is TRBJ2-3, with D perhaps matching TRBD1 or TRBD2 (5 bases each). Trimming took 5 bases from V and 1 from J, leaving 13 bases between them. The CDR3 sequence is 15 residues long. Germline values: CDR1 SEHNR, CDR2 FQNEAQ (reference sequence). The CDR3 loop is CASSGRDGRTDTQYF. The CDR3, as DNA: TGTGCCAGCAGCGGCCGGGACGGCCGCACAGATACGCAGTATTTT.

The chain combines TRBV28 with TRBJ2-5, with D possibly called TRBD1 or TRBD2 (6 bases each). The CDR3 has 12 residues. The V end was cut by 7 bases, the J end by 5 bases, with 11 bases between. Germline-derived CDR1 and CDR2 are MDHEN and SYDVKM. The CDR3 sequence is CASKGGRETQYF. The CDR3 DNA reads TGTGCCAGCAAGGGGGGCCGGGAGACCCAGTACTTC.

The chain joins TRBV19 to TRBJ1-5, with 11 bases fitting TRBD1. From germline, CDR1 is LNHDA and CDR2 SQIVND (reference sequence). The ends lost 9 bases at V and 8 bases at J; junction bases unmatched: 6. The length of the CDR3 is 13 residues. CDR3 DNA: TGTGCCAGGGACAGGGGGCTAGTAGAGCCCCAGCATTTT. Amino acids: CARDRGLVEPQHF.

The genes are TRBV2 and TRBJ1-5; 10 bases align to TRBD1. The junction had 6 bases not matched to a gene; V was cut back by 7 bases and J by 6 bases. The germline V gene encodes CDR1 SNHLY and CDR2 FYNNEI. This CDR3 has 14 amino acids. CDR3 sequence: CASNLGQGSQPQHF. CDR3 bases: TGTGCCAGCAATCTGGGACAGGGGTCTCAGCCCCAGCATTTT.

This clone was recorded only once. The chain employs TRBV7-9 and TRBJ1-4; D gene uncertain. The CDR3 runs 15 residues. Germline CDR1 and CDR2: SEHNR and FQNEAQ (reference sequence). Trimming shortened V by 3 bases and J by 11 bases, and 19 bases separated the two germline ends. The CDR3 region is CASSFLAGGVPKLFF. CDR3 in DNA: TGTGCCAGCAGCTTCTTGGCGGGTGGTGTTCCCAAACTGTTTTTT.

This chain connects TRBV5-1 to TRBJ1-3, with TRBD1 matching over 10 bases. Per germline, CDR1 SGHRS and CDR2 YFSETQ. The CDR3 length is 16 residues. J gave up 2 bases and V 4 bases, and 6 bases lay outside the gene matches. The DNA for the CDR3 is TGCGCCAGCAGCGCACCCGGGACAGGGGCTGGAAACACCATATATTTT. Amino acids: CASSAPGTGAGNTIYF.

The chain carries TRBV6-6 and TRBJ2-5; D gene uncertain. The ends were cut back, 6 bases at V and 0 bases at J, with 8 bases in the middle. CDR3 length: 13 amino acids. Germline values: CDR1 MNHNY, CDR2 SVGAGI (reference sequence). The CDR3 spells CASRISNQETQYF. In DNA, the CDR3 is TGTGCCAGCAGAATATCGAACCAAGAGACCCAGTACTTC.

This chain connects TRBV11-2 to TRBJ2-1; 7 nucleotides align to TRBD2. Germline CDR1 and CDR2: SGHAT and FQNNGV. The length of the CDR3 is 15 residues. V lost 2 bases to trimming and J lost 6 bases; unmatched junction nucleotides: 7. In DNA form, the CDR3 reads TGTGCCAGCAGCTTAACAGCGGGAAGTTTCAATGAGCAGTTCTTC. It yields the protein CASSLTAGSFNEQFF.

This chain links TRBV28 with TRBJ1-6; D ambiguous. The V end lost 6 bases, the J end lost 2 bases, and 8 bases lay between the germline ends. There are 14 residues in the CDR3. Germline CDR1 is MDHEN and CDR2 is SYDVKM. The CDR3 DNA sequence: TGTGCCAGCAGATCCTCGACCTATAATTCACCCCTCCACTTT. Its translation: CASRSSTYNSPLHF.

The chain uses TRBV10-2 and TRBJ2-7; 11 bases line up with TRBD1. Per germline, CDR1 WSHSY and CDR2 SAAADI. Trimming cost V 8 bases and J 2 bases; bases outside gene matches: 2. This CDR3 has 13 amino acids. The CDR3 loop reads CASLGQGAYEQYF. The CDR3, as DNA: TGCGCCAGCCTGGGACAGGGGGCCTACGAGCAGTACTTC.

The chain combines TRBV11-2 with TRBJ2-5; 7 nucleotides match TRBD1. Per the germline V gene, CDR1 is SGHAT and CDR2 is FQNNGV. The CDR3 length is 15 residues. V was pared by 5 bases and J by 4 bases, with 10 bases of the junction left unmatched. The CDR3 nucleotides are TGTGCCAGCAGCCCCAACCCGGACAGGCTAGAGACCCAGTACTTC. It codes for CASSPNPDRLETQYF.

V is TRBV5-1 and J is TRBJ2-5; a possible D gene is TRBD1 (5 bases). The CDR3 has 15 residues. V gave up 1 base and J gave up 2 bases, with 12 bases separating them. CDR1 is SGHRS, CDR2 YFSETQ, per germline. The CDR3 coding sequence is TGCGCCAGCAGCTTGCAAGTAGGGGCTCAAGAGACCCAGTACTTC. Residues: CASSLQVGAQETQYF.

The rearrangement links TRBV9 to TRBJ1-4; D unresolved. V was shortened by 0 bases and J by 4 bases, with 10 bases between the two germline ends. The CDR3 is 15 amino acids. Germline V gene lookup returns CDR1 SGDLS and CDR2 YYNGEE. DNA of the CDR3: TGTGCCAGCAGCGTAGGAATCCGGGATAATGAAAAACTGTTTTTT. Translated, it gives CASSVGIRDNEKLFF.

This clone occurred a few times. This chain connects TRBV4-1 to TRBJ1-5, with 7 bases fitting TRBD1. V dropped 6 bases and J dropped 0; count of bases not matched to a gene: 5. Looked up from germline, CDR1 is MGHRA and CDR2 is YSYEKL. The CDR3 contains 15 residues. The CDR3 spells CASSKEGASNQPQHF. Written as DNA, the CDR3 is TGCGCCAGCAGTAAAGAGGGGGCTAGCAATCAGCCCCAGCATTTT.

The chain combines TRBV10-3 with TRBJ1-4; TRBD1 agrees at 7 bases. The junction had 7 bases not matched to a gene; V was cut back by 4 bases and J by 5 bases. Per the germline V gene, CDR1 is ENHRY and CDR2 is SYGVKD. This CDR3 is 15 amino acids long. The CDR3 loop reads CAISVGGGGNEKLFF. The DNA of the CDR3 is TGTGCCATCAGTGTTGGAGGGGGCGGGAATGAAAAACTGTTTTTT.

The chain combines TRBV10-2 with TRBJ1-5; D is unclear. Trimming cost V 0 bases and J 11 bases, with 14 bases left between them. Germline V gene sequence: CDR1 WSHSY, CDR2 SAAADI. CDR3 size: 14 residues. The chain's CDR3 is CASSESNRLRSQHF. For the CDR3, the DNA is TGCGCCAGCAGTGAGTCGAACCGGCTGAGGTCCCAGCATTTT.

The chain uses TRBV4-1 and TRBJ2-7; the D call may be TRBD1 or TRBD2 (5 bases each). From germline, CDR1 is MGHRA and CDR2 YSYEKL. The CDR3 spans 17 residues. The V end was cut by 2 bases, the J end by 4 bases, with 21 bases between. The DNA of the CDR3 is TGCGCCAGCAGCCAACCTTTCAATTGGGGGAATCGATACGAGCAGTACTTC. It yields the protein CASSQPFNWGNRYEQYF.

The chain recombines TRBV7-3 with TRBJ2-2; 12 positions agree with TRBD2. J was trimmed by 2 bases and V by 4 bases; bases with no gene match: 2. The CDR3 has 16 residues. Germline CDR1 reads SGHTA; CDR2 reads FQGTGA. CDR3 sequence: CASSSSGRVNTGELFF. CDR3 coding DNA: TGTGCCAGCAGCTCTAGCGGGAGGGTAAACACCGGGGAGCTGTTTTTT.

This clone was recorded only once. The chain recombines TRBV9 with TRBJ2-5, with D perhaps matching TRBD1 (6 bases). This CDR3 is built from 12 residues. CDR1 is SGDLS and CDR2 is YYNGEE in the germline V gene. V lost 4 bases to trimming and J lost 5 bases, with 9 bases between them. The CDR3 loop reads CASSPQGETQYF. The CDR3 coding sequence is TGTGCCAGCAGCCCCCAGGGGGAGACCCAGTACTTC.

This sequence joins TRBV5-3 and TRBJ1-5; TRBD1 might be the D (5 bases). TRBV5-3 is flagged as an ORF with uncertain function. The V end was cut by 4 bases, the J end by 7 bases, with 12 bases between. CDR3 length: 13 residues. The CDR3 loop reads CARSRRGPQPQHF. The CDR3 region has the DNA TGTGCCAGAAGCCGTCGGGGACCACAGCCCCAGCATTTT.

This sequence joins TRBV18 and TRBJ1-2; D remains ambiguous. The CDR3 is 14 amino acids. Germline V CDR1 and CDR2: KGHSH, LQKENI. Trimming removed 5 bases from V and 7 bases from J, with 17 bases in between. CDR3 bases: TGTGCCAGCTCAGTTGTTCCAGTAGGAGGTGGCTACACCTTC. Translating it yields CASSVVPVGGGYTF.

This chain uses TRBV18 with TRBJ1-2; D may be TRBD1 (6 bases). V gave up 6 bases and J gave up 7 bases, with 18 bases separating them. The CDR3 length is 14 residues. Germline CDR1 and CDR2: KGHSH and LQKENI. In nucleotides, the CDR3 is TGTGCCAGCTCGGTCCAGGGGAATTATCGTGGCTACACCTTC. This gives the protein CASSVQGNYRGYTF.

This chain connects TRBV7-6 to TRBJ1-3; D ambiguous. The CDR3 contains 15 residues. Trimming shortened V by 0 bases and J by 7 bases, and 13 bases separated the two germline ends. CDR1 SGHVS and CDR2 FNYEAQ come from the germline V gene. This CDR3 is CASSLAYGSKNTIYF. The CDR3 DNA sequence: TGTGCCAGCAGCTTAGCGTACGGGTCGAAGAACACCATATATTTT.

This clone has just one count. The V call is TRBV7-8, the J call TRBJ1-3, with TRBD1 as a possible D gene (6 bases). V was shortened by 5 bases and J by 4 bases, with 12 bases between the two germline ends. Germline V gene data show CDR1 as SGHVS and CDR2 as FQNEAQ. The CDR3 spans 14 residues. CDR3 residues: CASSEGTGGNTIYF. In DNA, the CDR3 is TGTGCCAGCAGCGAGGGAACAGGGGGAAACACCATATATTTT.